The sample holds many counts of the clone carrying this TCR beta chain. Its cognate antigen is unknown. Germline V CDR1 and CDR2: SGHAT, FQNNGV. The V gene end was trimmed by 5 bases and the J gene end by 9 bases; junction bases not matched to a gene: 9. The CDR3 contains 15 residues. It was from 2 million PBMCs stored at -80 C that the unsorted libraries were obtained. This entry comes from a study of neurological immune-mediated disorders. Findings and limits, study-wide: None of the features examined (clinical or MRI) was associated with the multiple sclerosis repertoire cluster. The absence of any CDR3 amino acid sequence shared by expanded clones across subjects suggests that repertoires were private in all groups.

Per sequencing run, 15-18 subjects together gave over 190 million TCR-beta sequences. Using its own MiXCR run on the 5' RACE reads, TCRdb lists one record per CDR3 protein. The sample lists 85,000 to 100,000 distinct CDR3 sequences, 3.5% occurring once. Sequenced sample: PBMCs. The origin of this receptor is a woman aged 18-35 years with multiple sclerosis. V is TRBV11-2 and J is TRBJ2-1; TRBD2 matches 11 bases. As DNA, the CDR3 is TGTGCCAGCAGCACACTAGCGGGAGTGAGGTTTGAGCAGTTCTTC. Amino acids: CASSTLAGVRFEQFF.